This is a list of T cell receptor beta chains from one sample in a study of CD8 T cells in ankylosing spondylitis. TCRdb processed the 5' RACE reads anew with MiXCR; each CDR3 protein has one entry. In the table there are about 150,000 distinct CDR3 sequences, about 7% of which are singletons. Material for sequencing was blood, either unsorted or a sorted T cell fraction (not recorded which). The receptors here all came from a female donor with ankylosing spondylitis or in good health (not recorded which). CDR3s include the opening cysteine and the closing phenylalanine or tryptophan. A D gene is named only where the DNA matches it firmly. Clone size is shown for a subset of rows, as once, few, many or a class of expanded clone.

clone_size	d_call	v_call	j_call	cdr3_nt	cdr3_aa
-	-	TRBV7-9	TRBJ2-7	TGTGTCAGCAGCTCACAATTGACGGGGCAGTACTTC	CVSSSQLTGQYF
many	-	TRBV4-2	TRBJ1-4	TGTGCCAGCAGGCGGAGTCAGGACACAAGTGAAAAACTGTTTTTT	CASRRSQDTSEKLFF
many	-	TRBV6-1	TRBJ1-1	TGTGCCAGCAGTGAAGCCTTCAGGGTAACTTGGGAAGCTTTCTTT	CASSEAFRVTWEAFF
many	-	TRBV21-1	TRBJ1-3	TGTGCCAGCAGCAAAGAGGACGGAAAGGGAGGAAACACCATATATTTT	CASSKEDGKGGNTIYF
many	-	TRBV4-1	TRBJ2-2	TGCGCCAGCAGCCTTAGCCCGCGACCCCCGCGCAGATACACCGGGGAGCTGTTTTTT	CASSLSPRPPRRYTGELFF
-	-	TRBV7-9	TRBJ2-7	TGTGCCAGCAGCTTCCGGGACAACTCCTACGAGCAGTACTTC	CASSFRDNSYEQYF
many	-	TRBV3-1	TRBJ2-7	TGTGCCAGCAGCCTAGGACACCCCAAGGGCTACGAGCAGTACTTC	CASSLGHPKGYEQYF
many	TRBD2	TRBV7-8	TRBJ2-1	TGTGCCAGCAGCTACTTAAGCGGGGGGGCCGGTGAGCAGTTCTTC	CASSYLSGGAGEQFF
-	-	TRBV4-3	TRBJ1-1	TGCGCCAGCAGCCAAGAGTCGGGGGCCGCTGAAGCTTTCTTT	CASSQESGAAEAFF
many	TRBD2	TRBV12-3/TRBV12-4	TRBJ2-5	TGTGCCAGCAGTTTTCCCCTAGCGGGGGGGACCCAGTACTTC	CASSFPLAGGTQYF
-	TRBD2	TRBV6-5	TRBJ2-1	TGTGCCAGCAGTTACGGGCTAGCGGGGTACAATGAGCAGTTCTTC	CASSYGLAGYNEQFF
many	TRBD1	TRBV4-3	TRBJ1-1	TGCGCCAGCAGCCAATTCAGACAGGGGGCGACTGAAGCTTTCTTT	CASSQFRQGATEAFF
-	TRBD1	TRBV6-1	TRBJ1-5	TGTGCCAGCAGTCTCCCCCAGGGGGCCGCTGGTAATGGTCAGCCCCAGCATTTT	CASSLPQGAAGNGQPQHF
many	TRBD1	TRBV4-1	TRBJ1-3	TGCGCCAGCAGCCCAGAGACAGGGGGAAACACCATATATTTT	CASSPETGGNTIYF
many	TRBD1	TRBV10-3	TRBJ2-3	TGTGCCATCAGTGCTCTCGACAGGGAACAGTATTTT	CAISALDREQYF
many	TRBD1	TRBV4-1	TRBJ2-2	TGCGCCAGCAGCCAAGATGGGGACAGTGCGAACACCGGGGAGCTGTTTTTT	CASSQDGDSANTGELFF
many	-	TRBV20-1	TRBJ2-2	TGCAGTGCTAGACAAACCGGGGAGCTGTTTTTT	CSARQTGELFF
-	-	TRBV20-1	TRBJ1-1	TGCAGTGCTAGACCCACGGTGAACACTGCAACTTTCTTT	CSARPTVNTATFF
many	-	TRBV12-3/TRBV12-4	TRBJ1-3	TGTGCCAGCAGTTTAGGACCGGGGGCCATATATTTT	CASSLGPGAIYF
many	-	TRBV20-1	TRBJ1-1	TGCAGTGCCAAGCCGACCCTGGAGGTGAACACTGAAGCTTTCTTT	CSAKPTLEVNTEAFF
many	-	TRBV5-1	TRBJ2-2	TGCGCCAGCAGCTCCGGATACACCGGGGAGCTGTTTTTT	CASSSGYTGELFF
-	-	TRBV11-2	TRBJ2-5	TGTGCCAGCAGCTTAGATCGGGCGGCTGGGGAGACCCAGTACTTC	CASSLDRAAGETQYF
many	-	TRBV5-1	TRBJ2-7	TGCGCCAGCAGCTTGTCAGGTGGGACCGAGCAGTACTTC	CASSLSGGTEQYF
-	-	TRBV19	TRBJ1-6	TGTGCCAGTAGCCTAACAGGGCAGGCCCCGAATTCACCCCTCCACTTT	CASSLTGQAPNSPLHF
-	-	TRBV9	TRBJ2-1	TGTGCCAGCAGCCGCGCCCCGGGGGACAATGAGCAGTTCTTC	CASSRAPGDNEQFF
many	TRBD1	TRBV5-1	TRBJ1-2	TGCGCCAGCTCCGGGACAGGGACGAGCGGCTACACCTTC	CASSGTGTSGYTF
many	TRBD1	TRBV3-1	TRBJ2-7	TGTGCCAGCAGCCAAGAAAGGACAGGGGGCAGGAACGAGCAGTACTTC	CASSQERTGGRNEQYF
many	-	TRBV2	TRBJ1-6	TGTGCCAGCAGGCTGGACGGGGGCTATAATTCACCCCTCCACTTT	CASRLDGGYNSPLHF
-	TRBD1	TRBV7-2	TRBJ1-2	TGTGCCAGCAGCTCCGACACAGGGGGCGGTCTATCTGGCTACACCTTC	CASSSDTGGGLSGYTF
many	-	TRBV12-3/TRBV12-4	TRBJ2-3	TGTGCCAGCAGTTTAGGTCGGGGGGATACGCAGTATTTT	CASSLGRGDTQYF
-	TRBD2	TRBV20-1	TRBJ2-2	TGCAGTGCTAGCGGGGGGGCGACTAACACCGGGGAGCTGTTTTTT	CSASGGATNTGELFF
many	TRBD1	TRBV29-1	TRBJ1-1	TGCAGCGTTTTCTTACAGGGGCGGGACACTGAAGCTTTCTTT	CSVFLQGRDTEAFF
many	TRBD1	TRBV9	TRBJ1-2	TGTGCCAGCAGCGCCCACAACGAACAGGGGTCTAACTATGGCTACACCTTC	CASSAHNEQGSNYGYTF
many	-	TRBV6-1	TRBJ1-5	TGTGCCAGCAGTGGACAAGTACTGAATCAGCCCCAGCATTTT	CASSGQVLNQPQHF
-	-	TRBV18	TRBJ1-1	TGTGCCAACTCACCCCGACAGAAGAACACTGAAGCTTTCTTT	CANSPRQKNTEAFF